A single sample is the source of the 5 T cell receptor beta chains below, sequenced in a study of blood T cells in healthy people across ages. Using a J-beta primer mix together with a sample-barcoded 5' primer, a second PCR was run for roughly 7 to 12 cycles. TCRdb itself ran the 5' RACE reads through MiXCR, one entry per CDR3 protein. The sample has some 1.1 million distinct CDR3 sequences, approximately 38% seen once; the top ten hold approximately 14%. The sample taken for sequencing was blood. The receptor source for this set is a young man in good health.

This clonotype was counted between two and nine times. This chain joins TRBV6-1 and TRBJ2-3; D is uncertain. Germline CDR1 MNHNS, CDR2 SASEGT. Trimming pared 6 bases from V and 7 bases from J, leaving 11 bases between. This CDR3 is built from 12 residues. The CDR3 region has the DNA TGTGCCAGCAGCCGACCGGTTAATACGCAGTATTTT. This gives the protein CASSRPVNTQYF.

V gene TRBV29-1 combines with J gene TRBJ1-2, with 8 bases lining up with TRBD1. The V gene's germline CDR1 is SQVTM and CDR2 ANQGSEA. The CDR3 sequence is 13 residues long. V shed 5 bases and J 3 bases; nucleotides not matched to a gene: 5. The CDR3 sequence: CSVRAGGDYGYTF. CDR3 DNA: TGCAGCGTTCGGGCAGGGGGCGACTATGGCTACACCTTC.

CDR3 DNA sequence: TGCAGTGCAGAAAACCGGGACCTTGCCTACAATGAGCAGTTCTTC. It is translated as CSAENRDLAYNEQFF. The gene calls are TRBV20-1 and TRBJ2-1; D assignment may be TRBD1 or TRBD2 (5 bases each). The ends were cut back, 6 bases at V and 2 bases at J, with 17 bases in the middle. Germline loops: CDR1 DFQATT, CDR2 SNEGSKA (reference sequence). The CDR3 sequence is 15 residues long.

This clonotype was seen more than once but under ten times. The chain has TRBV28 and TRBJ2-5; D remains unclear. The length of the CDR3 is 14 residues. V dropped 7 bases and J dropped 2 bases, with 14 bases sitting between them. Looked up from germline, CDR1 is MDHEN and CDR2 is SYDVKM. In DNA, the CDR3 is TGTGCCAGCACCCACAACGGCCTGCAAGAGACCCAGTACTTC. This translates into CASTHNGLQETQYF. Drawing the rest from reference TRBV28 and TRBJ2-5, the complete variable domain is DVKVTQSSRYLVKRTGEKVFLECVQDMDHENMFWYRQDPGLGLRLIYFSYDVKMKEKGDIPEGYSVSREKKERFSLILESASTNQTSMYLCASTHNGLQETQYFGPGTRLLVL.

This clonotype appeared a single time. The chain carries TRBV20-1 and TRBJ2-1; D is perhaps TRBD2 (5 bases). V lost 5 bases, J lost 13 bases, and 15 bases lay in between. Germline values: CDR1 DFQATT, CDR2 SNEGSKA (reference sequence). The CDR3 extends over 11 amino acids. The CDR3: CSADEGWTQFF. The CDR3 region has the DNA TGCAGTGCTGACGAGGGTTGGACCCAGTTCTTC.